This is a list of T cell receptor beta chains from one sample in a study of PD-1 blockade in classical Hodgkin lymphoma. Generated by immunoSEQ multiplex PCR, the TCRdb table keeps only in-frame clones and is missing some. The table lists around 20,000 clones, 75% to 85% of them singletons. The specimen comprised peripheral blood mononuclear cells (PBMCs), sampled before the second cycle of nivolumab. The receptor set was obtained from a human donor with classical Hodgkin lymphoma. CDR3s include the opening cysteine and the closing phenylalanine or tryptophan. The order of the fields is D gene, clone size, J gene, V gene, CDR3 protein, CDR3 DNA. D genes are given only for firm matches. Clone sizes are given selectively: once, few, many, or a class where the clone is expanded.

>.|.|TRBJ2-4|TRBV5-1
CASSHRDPEQGKNIQYF
TGCGCCAGCAGTCATCGGGACCCCGAGCAGGGCAAAAACATTCAGTACTTC
>.|.|TRBJ2-7|TRBV6-1
CASSEAQGRSYEQYF
TGTGCCAGCAGTGAAGCTCAGGGCCGTTCCTACGAGCAGTACTTC
>.|.|TRBJ2-7|TRBV25-1
CASRDTILGEQYF
TGTGCCAGCCGGGACACGATTTTAGGGGAGCAGTACTTC
>.|.|TRBJ2-5|TRBV15
CATSRDPVFATQYF
TGTGCCACCAGCAGAGATCCGGTCTTTGCGACCCAGTACTTC
>.|.|TRBJ1-5|TRBV28
CASSRALRPQHF
TGTGCCAGCAGTCGGGCCCTCCGTCCCCAGCATTTT
>.|few|TRBJ1-1|TRBV28
CASSWSGGPREAFF
TGTGCCAGCAGCTGGTCGGGGGGCCCTAGAGAAGCTTTCTTT
>.|once|TRBJ2-4|TRBV29-1
CSVPGQGKNIQYF
TGCAGCGTCCCCGGGCAGGGAAAAAACATTCAGTACTTC
>.|.|TRBJ1-5|TRBV21-1
CASSKERGQPQHF
TGTGCCAGCAGCAAAGAAAGGGGTCAGCCCCAGCATTTT
>.|.|TRBJ2-1|TRBV5-5
CASSLIASRIDEQFF
TGTGCCAGCAGCTTGATAGCCTCCCGTATCGATGAGCAGTTCTTC
>.|.|TRBJ1-4|TRBV7-8
CASSQVIFLNEKLFF
TGTGCCAGCAGCCAAGTGATTTTCCTTAATGAAAAACTGTTTTTT
>.|.|TRBJ1-2|TRBV18
CASSPDGTSRIYGYTF
TGTGCCAGCTCACCAGATGGCACTTCTAGGATCTATGGCTACACCTTC
>.|few|TRBJ1-2|TRBV6-5
CASSPDSSYGYTF
TGTGCCAGCAGCCCCGACAGCTCTTATGGCTACACCTTC
>.|.|TRBJ2-7|TRBV12-5
CASGLSAGSHEQYF
TGTGCTAGTGGTTTGTCGGCAGGGTCCCACGAGCAGTACTTC
>.|few|TRBJ1-1|TRBV5-1
CASSSNTEAFF
TGCGCCAGCAGCTCGAACACTGAAGCTTTCTTT
>.|.|TRBJ2-7|TRBV5-1
CASSLGGDYEQYF
TGCGCCAGCAGCTTAGGCGGTGACTACGAGCAGTACTTC
>.|.|TRBJ2-1|TRBV10-3
CAIRGDSYNEQFF
TGTGCCATCAGGGGTGACTCCTACAATGAGCAGTTCTTC
>.|.|TRBJ2-3|TRBV7-9
CASSPPGWRKSTDTQYF
TGTGCCAGCAGCCCCCCAGGGTGGCGGAAGAGCACAGATACGCAGTATTTT
>.|.|TRBJ2-1|TRBV27
CASTPRAPYNEQFF
TGTGCCAGCACCCCTAGGGCACCCTACAATGAGCAGTTCTTC
>.|.|TRBJ2-5|TRBV6-6
CASSPGGAIGVQYF
TGTGCCAGCAGTCCCGGCGGTGCCATTGGGGTCCAGTACTTC
>.|.|TRBJ1-5|TRBV19
CASRQQGTGQPQHF
TGTGCCAGTAGGCAACAGGGAACGGGTCAGCCCCAGCATTTT
>.|.|TRBJ2-2|TRBV12-5
CASGSVNTGELFF
TGTGCTAGTGGTTCCGTTAACACCGGGGAGCTGTTTTTT
>TRBD2|.|TRBJ2-7|TRBV27
CASSLSASGRLEQYF
TGTGCCAGCAGTTTATCGGCTAGCGGGCGACTCGAGCAGTACTTC